The rows below give T cell receptor beta chains drawn from one sample of a study of T-cell memory formation after mild COVID-19. From the 5' RACE reads, TCRdb called clonotypes with MiXCR, one entry per CDR3 protein. The table records roughly 310,000 distinct CDR3 sequences, roughly 15% of them present only once. The sequenced material came from PBMCs or a T cell subset sorted from them (not recorded which). Receptor source: a young man who had mild COVID-19 (a few samples of this study predate the infection). Cell type and time point are not known. Both conserved end residues are part of each CDR3. D genes are given only for firm matches. A row's size may be missing; if present it is once, few, many or a size class.

d_gene	abundance	v_gene	j_gene	CDR3aa	CDR3nt
-	-	TRBV5-6	TRBJ2-3	CASSFVDPGTDTQYF	TGTGCCAGCAGCTTTGTGGACCCTGGGACAGATACGCAGTATTTT
-	-	TRBV18	TRBJ1-5	CASSSGNQPQHF	TGTGCCAGCTCTTCAGGGAATCAGCCCCAGCATTTT
-	-	TRBV4-1	TRBJ2-7	CASSPEEAGPYEQYF	TGCGCCAGCAGCCCCGAAGAGGCAGGACCCTACGAGCAGTACTTC
-	-	TRBV14	TRBJ1-2	CASSQDAQIQNYGYTF	TGTGCCAGCAGCCAAGATGCACAGATTCAGAACTATGGCTACACCTTC
-	-	TRBV4-3	TRBJ1-2	CASSQDRGLSYSYGYTF	TGCGCCAGCAGCCAAGATCGCGGACTATCTTATTCCTATGGCTACACCTTC
-	few	TRBV12-3/TRBV12-4	TRBJ2-3	CASSPKTGPDTQYF	TGTGCCAGCAGTCCTAAGACAGGCCCGGATACGCAGTATTTT
-	-	TRBV20-1	TRBJ1-2	CSAETSNYGYTF	TGCAGTGCCGAGACATCCAACTATGGCTACACCTTC
-	few	TRBV28	TRBJ1-1	CASSLSRDREAFF	TGTGCCAGCAGTTTAAGTCGAGACAGGGAAGCTTTCTTT
-	-	TRBV2	TRBJ1-2	CASRPGTTNYGYTF	TGTGCCAGCCGCCCCGGGACAACTAACTATGGCTACACCTTC
-	many	TRBV7-9	TRBJ1-1	CASSLGGAVAFF	TGTGCCAGCAGCTTAGGAGGTGCCGTGGCTTTCTTT
TRBD2	-	TRBV4-1	TRBJ2-1	CASSQTSGGAVEQFF	TGCGCCAGCAGCCAGACTAGCGGGGGGGCCGTTGAGCAGTTCTTC
TRBD2	-	TRBV6-2/TRBV6-3	TRBJ2-5	CASRFSGGAETQYF	TGTGCCAGCAGGTTCAGCGGGGGGGCGGAGACCCAGTACTTC
-	few	TRBV5-1	TRBJ1-4	CASSLGAFIVEKLFF	TGCGCCAGCAGCTTGGGGGCATTCATCGTGGAAAAACTGTTTTTT
-	-	TRBV11-2	TRBJ2-5	CASSVVETQYF	TGTGCCAGCAGCGTCGTAGAGACCCAGTACTTC
TRBD2	-	TRBV12-3/TRBV12-4	TRBJ2-5	CASSFGLATETQYF	TGTGCCAGCAGTTTCGGACTAGCGACGGAGACCCAGTACTTC
TRBD1	few	TRBV18	TRBJ1-6	CASSTGVYSPLHF	TGTGCCAGCTCAACAGGGGTTTATTCACCCCTCCACTTT
TRBD1	few	TRBV11-2	TRBJ2-3	CASSSWDSSTDTQYF	TGTGCCAGCAGCTCCTGGGACAGCTCCACAGATACGCAGTATTTT
-	-	TRBV5-1	TRBJ1-5	CASSLAPEQQPQHF	TGCGCCAGCAGCCTCGCCCCGGAACAACAGCCCCAGCATTTT
TRBD1	few	TRBV20-1	TRBJ1-2	CSARDRGAGYTF	TGCAGTGCTAGAGACAGGGGGGCTGGCTACACCTTC
-	few	TRBV4-1	TRBJ1-2	CASSGREGSYTF	TGCGCCAGCAGTGGACGGGAGGGGAGCTACACCTTC
-	few	TRBV20-1	TRBJ2-7	CSARSVTYEQYF	TGCAGTGCTAGGTCCGTTACCTACGAGCAGTACTTC
-	few	TRBV20-1	TRBJ1-1	CSARDYSQMNTEAFF	TGCAGTGCTAGAGATTACTCACAGATGAACACTGAAGCTTTCTTT
TRBD1	few	TRBV19	TRBJ1-4	CASTGQFNEKLFF	TGTGCCAGTACGGGACAGTTTAATGAAAAACTGTTTTTT
TRBD2	-	TRBV12-3/TRBV12-4	TRBJ2-3	CASISRLAGATDTQYF	TGTGCCTCCATTTCCCGACTAGCGGGGGCCACAGATACGCAGTATTTT
-	many	TRBV5-1	TRBJ2-5	CASSFRETQYF	TGTGCCAGCAGCTTTCGGGAGACCCAGTACTTC
-	few	TRBV27	TRBJ1-6	CASGLREGEYNSPLHF	TGTGCCAGCGGTTTGCGGGAGGGGGAATATAATTCACCCCTCCACTTT
-	few	TRBV18	TRBJ1-2	CASSPRWAMTVYGYTF	TGTGCCAGCTCACCCAGGTGGGCAATGACGGTCTATGGCTACACCTTC
-	few	TRBV30	TRBJ1-4	CAWSEGTGILEKLFF	TGTGCCTGGAGCGAAGGGACGGGGATTTTGGAAAAACTGTTTTTT
TRBD2	-	TRBV20-1	TRBJ2-2	CSAISGGAPGELFF	TGCAGTGCTATTAGCGGGGGGGCCCCCGGGGAGCTGTTTTTT
TRBD2	-	TRBV27	TRBJ2-3	CAPDCGGSHSSTDTQYF	TGTGCTCCGGACTGCGGGGGGTCTCATTCTAGCACAGATACGCAGTATTTT
-	-	TRBV2	TRBJ2-7	CASSGQGGGEQYF	TGTGCCAGCAGTGGGCAGGGGGGCGGCGAGCAGTACTTC
-	-	TRBV4-2	TRBJ2-1	CASSHELGRLAYNEQFF	TGTGCCAGCAGCCATGAATTAGGGAGATTAGCCTACAATGAGCAGTTCTTC
-	-	TRBV3-1	TRBJ2-2	CASSQLRGTGELFF	TGTGCCAGCAGCCAATTAAGGGGGACCGGGGAGCTGTTTTTT
-	few	TRBV11-2	TRBJ1-5	CASSLDLGQGNQPQHF	TGTGCCAGCAGCTTAGATCTCGGGCAGGGGAATCAGCCCCAGCATTTT
TRBD1	-	TRBV15	TRBJ2-1	CATARTGGSNEQFF	TGTGCCACCGCCAGGACAGGGGGCTCAAATGAGCAGTTCTTC
TRBD1	-	TRBV5-1	TRBJ2-1	CASSLDRGRNNEQFF	TGCGCCAGCAGCTTAGACAGGGGTCGGAACAATGAGCAGTTCTTC
-	-	TRBV6-6	TRBJ2-1	CASSLEGRQFF	TGTGCCAGCAGCCTCGAGGGGAGGCAGTTCTTC
TRBD1	few	TRBV11-2	TRBJ2-5	CASSHLRGLKTQYF	TGTGCCAGCAGCCACTTAAGGGGGCTGAAGACCCAGTACTTC
-	few	TRBV7-2	TRBJ2-4	CASTRQSIAKNIQYF	TGTGCCAGCACCAGGCAGAGTATAGCCAAAAACATTCAGTACTTC
-	-	TRBV10-1	TRBJ2-3	CASSENQDTQYF	TGCGCCAGCAGTGAAAATCAGGATACGCAGTATTTT
TRBD1	-	TRBV20-1	TRBJ2-7	CSAREPGQREQYF	TGCAGTGCTAGGGAACCGGGACAGCGGGAGCAGTACTTC
-	-	TRBV5-1	TRBJ2-4	CASSLGFGAKNIQYF	TGCGCCAGCAGCTTGGGATTTGGAGCCAAAAACATTCAGTACTTC
-	-	TRBV2	TRBJ2-6	CASRVQGSGANVLTF	TGTGCCAGCAGAGTACAGGGCTCTGGGGCCAACGTCCTGACTTTC
-	-	TRBV5-1	TRBJ1-1	CASSLLGQEAFF	TGCGCCAGCAGCTTACTGGGGCAAGAAGCTTTCTTT
TRBD1	-	TRBV10-3	TRBJ2-1	CAISLTDRSSYNEQFF	TGTGCCATCAGCCTCACGGACAGGAGCTCCTACAATGAGCAGTTCTTC
-	-	TRBV7-2	TRBJ2-1	CASSQKTSPAPF	TGTGCCAGCAGCCAGAAAACTAGCCCAGCCCCCTTC
TRBD1	few	TRBV29-1	TRBJ2-7	CSVEGIGTGEQYF	TGCAGCGTTGAAGGAATAGGGACAGGGGAGCAGTACTTC
TRBD1	few	TRBV2	TRBJ1-2	CASSSGTAGGYTF	TGTGCCAGCAGTTCCGGGACAGCGGGTGGCTACACCTTC
TRBD2	-	TRBV4-2	TRBJ2-7	CASSQEPSGGISYEQYF	TGTGCCAGCAGCCAAGAGCCTAGCGGGGGGATCTCCTACGAGCAGTACTTC
TRBD2	few	TRBV7-2	TRBJ2-5	CASSTGLAGGQETQYF	TGTGCCAGCAGCACCGGACTAGCGGGGGGGCAGGAGACCCAGTACTTC
-	-	TRBV7-9	TRBJ2-3	CASRYRQSTDTQYF	TGTGCCAGCAGGTACCGACAGAGCACAGATACGCAGTATTTT
-	few	TRBV12-3/TRBV12-4	TRBJ1-1	CASSLFRVEAFF	TGTGCCAGCAGCCTATTTCGAGTCGAAGCTTTCTTT
TRBD1	-	TRBV5-6	TRBJ1-6	CASSSETGDSPLHF	TGTGCCAGCAGCTCCGAGACAGGGGATTCACCCCTCCACTTT
-	-	TRBV7-2	TRBJ2-4	CASIEGPGLDNIQYF	TGTGCCAGCATCGAAGGGCCAGGGTTGGATAACATTCAGTACTTC
-	many	TRBV7-9	TRBJ2-6	CASSLRGSGANVLTF	TGTGCCAGCAGCTTACGAGGGTCCGGGGCCAACGTCCTGACTTTC